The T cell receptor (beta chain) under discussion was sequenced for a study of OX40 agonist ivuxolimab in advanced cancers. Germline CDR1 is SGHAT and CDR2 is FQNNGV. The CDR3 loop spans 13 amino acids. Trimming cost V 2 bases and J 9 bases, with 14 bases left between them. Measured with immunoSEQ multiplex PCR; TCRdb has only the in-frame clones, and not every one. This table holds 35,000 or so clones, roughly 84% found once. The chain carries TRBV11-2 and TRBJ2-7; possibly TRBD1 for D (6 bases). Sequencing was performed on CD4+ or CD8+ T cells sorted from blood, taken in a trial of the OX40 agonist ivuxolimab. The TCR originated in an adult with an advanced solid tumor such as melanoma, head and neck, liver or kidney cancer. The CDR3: CASSLYQGSSQYF. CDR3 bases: TGTGCCAGCAGCTTATACCAGGGGAGCTCGCAGTACTTC.